This TCR beta chain emerged from a study of T cell changes during pregnancy in multiple sclerosis. The repertoire was sequenced with immunoSEQ multiplex PCR; TCRdb's copy has only in-frame clones and lacks some. The table records some 87,000 clones, about 95% of them present only once. The clonotype originates from a female donor with multiple sclerosis, enrolled in a pregnancy study. The sequences come from peripheral blood, collected in the second trimester of pregnancy.

The CDR3 protein is CASSGGRGRGINYGYTF. The CDR3 coding sequence is TGTGCCAGCAGCGGCGGCCGGGGGAGGGGAATTAACTATGGCTACACCTTC. The chain uses TRBV9 and TRBJ1-2; D possibly corresponds to TRBD1 (5 bases). The CDR3 is 17 amino acids. Trimming pared 3 bases from V and 1 base from J, leaving 19 bases between. Looked up from germline, CDR1 is SGDLS and CDR2 is YYNGEE. The whole variable domain, filled in from reference TRBV9 and TRBJ1-2, reads DSGVTQTPKHLITATGQRVTLRCSPRSGDLSVYWYQQSLDQGLQFLIQYYNGEERAKGNILERFSAQQFPDLHSELNLSSLELGDSALYFCASSGGRGRGINYGYTFGSGTRLTVV.